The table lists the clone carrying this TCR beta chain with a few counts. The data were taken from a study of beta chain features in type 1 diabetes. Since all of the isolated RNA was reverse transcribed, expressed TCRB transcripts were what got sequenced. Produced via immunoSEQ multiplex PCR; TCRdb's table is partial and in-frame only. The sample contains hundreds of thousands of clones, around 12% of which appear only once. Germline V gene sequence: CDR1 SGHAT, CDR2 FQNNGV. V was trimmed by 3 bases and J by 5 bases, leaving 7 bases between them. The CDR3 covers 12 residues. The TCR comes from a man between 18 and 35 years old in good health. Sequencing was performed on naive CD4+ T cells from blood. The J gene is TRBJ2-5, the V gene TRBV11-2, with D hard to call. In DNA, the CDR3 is TGTGCCAGCAGCTTCGGGTGGGAGACCCAGTACTTC. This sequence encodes CASSFGWETQYF.